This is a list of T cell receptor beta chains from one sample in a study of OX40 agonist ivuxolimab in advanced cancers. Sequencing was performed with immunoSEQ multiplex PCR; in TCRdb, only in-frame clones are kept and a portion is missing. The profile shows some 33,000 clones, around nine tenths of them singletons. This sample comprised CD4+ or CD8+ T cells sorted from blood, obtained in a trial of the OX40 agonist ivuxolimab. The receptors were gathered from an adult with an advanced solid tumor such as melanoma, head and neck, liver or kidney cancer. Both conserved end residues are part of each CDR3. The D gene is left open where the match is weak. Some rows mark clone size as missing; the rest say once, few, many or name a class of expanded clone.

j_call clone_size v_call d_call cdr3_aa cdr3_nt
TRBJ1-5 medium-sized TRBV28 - CASRRLPTGYSNQPQHF TGTGCCAGCAGGCGACTACCGACAGGTTATAGCAATCAGCCCCAGCATTTT
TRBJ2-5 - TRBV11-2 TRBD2 CASSLDEGLVARETQYF TGTGCCAGCAGCTTAGATGAGGGACTAGTTGCGCGAGAGACCCAGTACTTC
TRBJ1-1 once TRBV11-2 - CASSSWGFTGEAFF TGTGCCAGCAGCTCTTGGGGTTTCACAGGTGAAGCTTTCTTT
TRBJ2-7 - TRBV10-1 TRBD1 CASSEGTGEAYEQYF TGCGCCAGCAGTGAGGGGACAGGGGAGGCCTACGAGCAGTACTTC
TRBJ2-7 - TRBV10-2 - CASSESSYYEQYF TGCGCCAGCAGTGAGTCAAGCTACTACGAGCAGTACTTC
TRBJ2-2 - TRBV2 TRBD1 CASTILRGLGAGELFF TGTGCCAGCACGATCTTAAGGGGGCTCGGGGCCGGGGAGCTGTTTTTT
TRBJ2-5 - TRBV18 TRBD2 CASSPTGRETQYF TGTGCCAGCTCACCAACCGGGAGGGAGACCCAGTACTTC
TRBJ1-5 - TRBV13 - CASSQGVGQPQHF TGTGCCAGCAGTCAAGGGGTGGGACAGCCCCAGCATTTT
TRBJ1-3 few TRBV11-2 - CASSLWSSGNTIYF TGTGCCAGCAGCTTATGGTCTTCTGGAAACACCATATATTTT
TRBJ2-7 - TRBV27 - CASSSGIGHYEQYF TGTGCCAGCAGCTCGGGGATAGGACACTACGAGCAGTACTTC
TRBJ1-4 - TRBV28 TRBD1 CASSLSPGGRGKLFF TGTGCCAGCAGTTTAAGCCCAGGGGGGCGCGGAAAACTGTTTTTT
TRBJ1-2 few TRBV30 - CAWIDGRTGYTF TGTGCCTGGATTGACGGACGGACGGGCTACACCTTC
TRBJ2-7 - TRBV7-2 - CASSLASSYEQYF TGTGCCAGCAGCTTAGCCAGTTCCTACGAGCAGTACTTC
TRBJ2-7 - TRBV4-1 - CASSTGVQEQYF TGCGCCAGCAGCACCGGGGTTCAGGAGCAGTACTTC
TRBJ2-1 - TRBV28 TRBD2 CASTPWGGGYEQFF TGTGCCAGCACCCCCTGGGGCGGGGGGTATGAGCAGTTCTTC
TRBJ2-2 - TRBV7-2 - CASSLVRDLWSSGELFF TGTGCCAGCAGCTTAGTAAGGGACTTATGGTCTTCCGGGGAGCTGTTTTTT
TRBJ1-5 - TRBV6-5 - CASRPHRTDQPQHF TGTGCCAGCAGACCACACAGGACCGATCAGCCCCAGCATTTT
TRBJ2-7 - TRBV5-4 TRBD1 CASSLAGTGAQYEQYF TGTGCCAGCAGCTTGGCCGGCACAGGGGCCCAATACGAGCAGTACTTC
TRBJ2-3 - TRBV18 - CASSFTGTTSTDTQYF TGTGCCAGCTCATTTACCGGGACAACTAGCACAGATACGCAGTATTTT
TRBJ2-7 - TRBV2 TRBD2 CASREISSGSSYEQYF TGTGCCAGCAGGGAAATTTCTAGCGGAAGCTCCTACGAGCAGTACTTC
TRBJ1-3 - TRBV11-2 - CASSLTGFGNTIYF TGTGCCAGCAGCCTTACAGGGTTCGGAAACACCATATATTTT
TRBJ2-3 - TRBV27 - CASRVTDTQYF TGTGCCAGCAGAGTCACAGATACGCAGTATTTT
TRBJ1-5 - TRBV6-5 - CASSYDSRQPQHF TGTGCCAGCAGTTACGACAGCCGGCAGCCCCAGCATTTT
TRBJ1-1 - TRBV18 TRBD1 CASSPRTGAGMNTEAFF TGTGCCAGCTCACCACGAACAGGGGCGGGAATGAACACTGAAGCTTTCTTT
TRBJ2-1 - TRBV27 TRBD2 CASSWGLAGTNEQFF TGTGCCAGCAGTTGGGGACTAGCGGGAACAAATGAGCAGTTCTTC
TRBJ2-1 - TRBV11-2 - CASSLEWDSYNEQFF TGTGCCAGCAGCTTAGAATGGGATAGCTACAATGAGCAGTTCTTC
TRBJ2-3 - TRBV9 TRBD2 CASSARTSGSPDTQYF TGTGCCAGCAGCGCACGGACTAGCGGGAGCCCAGATACGCAGTATTTT
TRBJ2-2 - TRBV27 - CASSHRRTGELFF TGTGCCAGCAGTCACAGGCGCACCGGGGAGCTGTTTTTT
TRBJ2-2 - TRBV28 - CASGDLDTGELFF TGTGCCAGCGGGGACTTGGACACCGGGGAGCTGTTTTTT
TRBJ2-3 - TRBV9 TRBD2 CASSVEQLAGTDTQYF TGTGCCAGCAGCGTAGAGCAACTAGCGGGGACAGATACGCAGTATTTT
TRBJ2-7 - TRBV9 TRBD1 CASSPWTGEGNYEQYF TGTGCCAGCAGCCCGTGGACAGGGGAGGGTAATTACGAGCAGTACTTC
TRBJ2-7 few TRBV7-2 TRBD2 CASRNWGTSGKSYEQYF TGTGCCAGCAGGAATTGGGGGACTAGCGGAAAATCCTACGAGCAGTACTTC
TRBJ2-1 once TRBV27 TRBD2 CASSSRLAGSYNEQFF TGTGCCAGCAGTTCAAGACTAGCGGGGTCCTACAATGAGCAGTTCTTC
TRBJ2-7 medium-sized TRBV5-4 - CASSPAGGLSDEQYF TGTGCCAGCAGCCCGGCTGGGGGATTGTCTGACGAGCAGTACTTC
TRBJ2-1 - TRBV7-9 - CASSFSYEQFF TGTGCCAGCAGCTTTTCGTATGAGCAGTTCTTC
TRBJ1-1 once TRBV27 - CASSPYRLNTEAFF TGTGCCAGCAGCCCGTACAGGCTGAACACTGAAGCTTTCTTT
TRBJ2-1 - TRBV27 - CASSLGNEQFF TGTGCCAGCAGTTTGGGCAATGAGCAGTTCTTC
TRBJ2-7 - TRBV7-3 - CASSFEGGEQYF TGTGCCAGCAGCTTCGAAGGGGGAGAGCAGTACTTC
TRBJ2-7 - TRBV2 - CASSDPGRAEIGGTSQEQYF TGTGCCAGCAGTGATCCCGGTAGAGCCGAGATAGGCGGGACCTCTCAGGAGCAGTACTTC
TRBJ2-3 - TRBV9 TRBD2 CASTQRESVTDTQYF TGTGCCAGCACGCAGCGGGAGTCGGTCACAGATACGCAGTATTTT
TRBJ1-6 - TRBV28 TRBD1 CASRLQGANSPLHF TGTGCCAGCAGATTACAGGGGGCGAATTCACCCCTCCACTTT